Included here is one TCR beta chain sequence, with context. Antigen unknown. The ends lost 2 bases at V and 4 bases at J; junction bases unmatched: 8. CDR1 SGDLS and CDR2 YYNGEE come from the germline V gene. The CDR3 contains 16 residues. PCR amplification relied on 60 Vbeta primers (plus 13 Jbeta primers). Measured with immunoSEQ multiplex PCR; TCRdb has only the in-frame clones, and not every one. The profile shows about 120,000 clones, approximately 76% of them singletons. This sample was included in a study of cytomegalovirus exposure and HLA in healthy donors. Study-wide points: Common viral pathogens seemed to be connected with several of the most significant clusters, according to a later analysis. The analysis excluded some indistinguishable V segments, including TRBV6-2 and TRBV6-3.

Regarding donors, all were healthy bone marrow donors. Sequences were obtained from PBMCs. This TCR came from a man aged 45-65 years in good health and CMV-seropositive. The rearrangement links TRBV9 to TRBJ1-4; TRBD1 matches 7 bases. CDR3 sequence: CASSVALGTDNEKLFF. The CDR3 coding sequence is TGTGCCAGCAGCGTCGCTCTAGGGACAGATAATGAAAAACTGTTTTTT.